This entry is about one T cell receptor beta chain. Trimming took 5 bases from V and 0 from J, leaving 8 bases between them. CDR1 is SGHTA and CDR2 is FQGTGA in the germline V gene. This CDR3 is built from 14 residues. This record comes from a study of cytomegalovirus exposure and HLA in healthy donors. The PCR was carried out with 60 Vbeta primers and 13 Jbeta primers. Sequenced by immunoSEQ multiplex PCR; TCRdb stores in-frame clones only, minus some. The data contain 170,000 or so clones, 84% of them singletons. The specimen sequenced was PBMCs. The chain recombines TRBV7-3 with TRBJ2-1; possible D gene TRBD2, 5 bases. This receptor was obtained from a man between 18 and 35 years old in good health and CMV-seronegative. The CDR3 sequence is CASSRRSSYNEQFF. The CDR3, as DNA: TGTGCCAGCAGCCGGAGGTCCTCCTACAATGAGCAGTTCTTC.